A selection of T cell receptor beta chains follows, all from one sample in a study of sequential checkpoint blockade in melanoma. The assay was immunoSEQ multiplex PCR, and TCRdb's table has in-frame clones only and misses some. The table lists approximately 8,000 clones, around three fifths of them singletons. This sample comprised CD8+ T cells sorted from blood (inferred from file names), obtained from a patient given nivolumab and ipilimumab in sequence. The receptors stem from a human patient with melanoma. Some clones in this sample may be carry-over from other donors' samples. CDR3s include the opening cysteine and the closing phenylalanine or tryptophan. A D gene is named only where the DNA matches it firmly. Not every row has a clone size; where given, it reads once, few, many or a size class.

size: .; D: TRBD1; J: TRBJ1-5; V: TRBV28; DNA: TGTGCCAGCAGTTTAGTACAGGGGTCGAATCAGCCCCAGCATTTT; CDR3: CASSLVQGSNQPQHF
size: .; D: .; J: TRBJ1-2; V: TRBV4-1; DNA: TGCGCCAGCAGCCAAGAAAACCAGGGGAGTGGCTACACCTTC; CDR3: CASSQENQGSGYTF
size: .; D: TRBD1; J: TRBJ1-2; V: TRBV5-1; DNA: TGCGCCAGCAGCCCGGGGACAGGGCAAGCTAACTATGGCTACACCTTC; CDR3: CASSPGTGQANYGYTF
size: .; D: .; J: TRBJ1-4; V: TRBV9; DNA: TGTGCCAGCAGCGTATCAGCGACAACTAATGAAAAACTGTTTTTT; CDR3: CASSVSATTNEKLFF
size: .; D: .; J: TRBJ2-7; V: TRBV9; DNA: TGTGCCAGCAGTGCGGACAGTAATTACTACGAGCAGTACTTC; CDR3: CASSADSNYYEQYF
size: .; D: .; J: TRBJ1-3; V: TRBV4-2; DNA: TGTGCCAGCAGCCAAGATTTAGAAGGGGCTGGAAACACCATATATTTT; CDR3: CASSQDLEGAGNTIYF
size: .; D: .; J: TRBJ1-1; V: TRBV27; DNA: TGTGCCAGCAGTTTATCGACTCTCACTGAAGCTTTCTTT; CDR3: CASSLSTLTEAFF
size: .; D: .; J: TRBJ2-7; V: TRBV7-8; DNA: TGTGCCAGCAGCTTAATAAGGGCCACGGGGTATTACGAGCAGTACTTC; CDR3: CASSLIRATGYYEQYF
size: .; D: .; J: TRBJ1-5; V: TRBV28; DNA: TGTGCCAGCAGTTTACAGGGTAACCAGCCCCAGCATTTT; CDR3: CASSLQGNQPQHF
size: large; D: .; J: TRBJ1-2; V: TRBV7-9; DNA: TGTGCCAGCAGCTTACCTGATACTCCCCTTAACTATGGCTACACCTTC; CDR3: CASSLPDTPLNYGYTF
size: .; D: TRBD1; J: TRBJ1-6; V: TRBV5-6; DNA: TGTGCCAGCAGCTTGGGGCCTACAGGGGGCTATAATTCACCCCTCCACTTT; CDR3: CASSLGPTGGYNSPLHF
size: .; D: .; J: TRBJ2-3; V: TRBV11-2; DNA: TGTGCCAGCAGCAGATTTTGGAGGGAGGAGGATACGCAGTATTTT; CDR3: CASSRFWREEDTQYF
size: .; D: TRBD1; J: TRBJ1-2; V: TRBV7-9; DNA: TGTGCCAGCAGCCCGGGACAGGGTGGAGGGTATGGCTACACCTTC; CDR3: CASSPGQGGGYGYTF
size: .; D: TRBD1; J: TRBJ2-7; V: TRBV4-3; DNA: TGCGCCAGCAGCCAAGACAGGGGGCCCTACGAGCAGTACTTC; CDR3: CASSQDRGPYEQYF
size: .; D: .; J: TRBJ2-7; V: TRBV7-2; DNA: TGTGCCAGCAGCTTATCCCGTACGTGGTCGGGGGACGGGTACGAGCAGTACTTC; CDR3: CASSLSRTWSGDGYEQYF
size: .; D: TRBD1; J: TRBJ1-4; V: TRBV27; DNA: TGTGCCACCGGGCCAGGGGGAGCAGAAAAACTGTTTTTT; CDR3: CATGPGGAEKLFF
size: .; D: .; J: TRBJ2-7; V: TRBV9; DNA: TGTGCCAGCAGCGCGGGCAGGGTCTCCTACGAGCAGTACTTC; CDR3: CASSAGRVSYEQYF
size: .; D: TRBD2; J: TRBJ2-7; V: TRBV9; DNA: TGTGCCAGCAGCTCCTACTCTAGCGGGGGGCTCTACGAGCAGTACTTC; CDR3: CASSSYSSGGLYEQYF
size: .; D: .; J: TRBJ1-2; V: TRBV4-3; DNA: TGCGCCAGCAGCCAAGACAGGGCAGGCGGCTACACCTTC; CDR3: CASSQDRAGGYTF
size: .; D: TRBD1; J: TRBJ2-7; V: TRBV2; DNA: TGTGCCAGCAGTCCTAGGACAGGAACCTACGAGCAGTACTTC; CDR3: CASSPRTGTYEQYF
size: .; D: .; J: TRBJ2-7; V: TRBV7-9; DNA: TGCGCCAGCAGCCAAGAGGGTATCGGGGACGAGCAGTACTTC; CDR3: CASSQEGIGDEQYF
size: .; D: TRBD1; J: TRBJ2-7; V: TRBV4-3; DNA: TGCGCCAGCAGCCAAGCCCCGGGACAGGGAAACGAGCAGTACTTC; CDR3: CASSQAPGQGNEQYF
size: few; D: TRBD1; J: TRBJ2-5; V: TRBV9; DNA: TGTGCCAGCAGCGTATCGGGACAGCCACAAGAGACCCAGTACTTC; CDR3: CASSVSGQPQETQYF
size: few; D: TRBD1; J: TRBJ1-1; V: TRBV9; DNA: TGTGCCAGCAGCGGACAGGGGAACACTGAAGCTTTCTTT; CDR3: CASSGQGNTEAFF
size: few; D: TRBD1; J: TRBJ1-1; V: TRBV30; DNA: TGTGCCTGGAGTTCACCACCCGCCGGGACAGCGAACACTGAAGCTTTCTTT; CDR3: CAWSSPPAGTANTEAFF
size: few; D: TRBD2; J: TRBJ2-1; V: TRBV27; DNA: TGTGCCAGCAGTTTGAGGCTAGCGGGGGACAATGAGCAGTTCTTC; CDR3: CASSLRLAGDNEQFF
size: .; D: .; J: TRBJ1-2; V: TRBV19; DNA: TGTGCCAGTAGTACCCGGACAACCGCGGGCTACACCTTC; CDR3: CASSTRTTAGYTF
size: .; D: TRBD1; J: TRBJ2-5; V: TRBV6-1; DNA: TGTGCCAGCAACGGATGGGACAGGGAACAAGAGACCCAGTACTTC; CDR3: CASNGWDREQETQYF
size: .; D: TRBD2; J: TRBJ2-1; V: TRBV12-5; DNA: TGTGCTAGCGGGGGGGGACTCAATGAGCAGTTCTTC; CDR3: CASGGGLNEQFF
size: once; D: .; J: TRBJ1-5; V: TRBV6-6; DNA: TGTGCCAGCAATCGCGTGTACAATCAGCCCCAGCATTTT; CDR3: CASNRVYNQPQHF
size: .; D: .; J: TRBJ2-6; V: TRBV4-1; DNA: TGCGCCAGCAGCCAAGCGTCAGGGGTCGGGGCCAACGTCCTGACTTTC; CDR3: CASSQASGVGANVLTF
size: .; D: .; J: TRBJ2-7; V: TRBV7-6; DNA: TGTGCCAGCAGCTTAGCCCCGGGATACGAGCAGTACTTC; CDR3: CASSLAPGYEQYF
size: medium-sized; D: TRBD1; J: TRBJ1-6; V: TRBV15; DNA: TGTGCCACCAGCAAGGACAGGGGACATTCACCCCTCCACTTT; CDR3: CATSKDRGHSPLHF
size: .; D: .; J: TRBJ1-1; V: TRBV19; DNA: TGTGCCAGTAGTATTGGCGGTTATGAAGCTTTCTTT; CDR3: CASSIGGYEAFF
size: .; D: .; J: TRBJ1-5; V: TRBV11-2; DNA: TGTGCCAGCAGCTTAGGGCCAGGGTCGGCCCAGCCCCAGCATTTT; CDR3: CASSLGPGSAQPQHF
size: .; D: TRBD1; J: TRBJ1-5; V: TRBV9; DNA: TGTGCCAGCAGCGTAGGGGGACAGGGCAAGCCCCAGCATTTT; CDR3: CASSVGGQGKPQHF
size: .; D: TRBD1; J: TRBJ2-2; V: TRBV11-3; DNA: TGTGCCAGCAGCTTAGAGGGGGCCGGGACAGGGTCCACCGGGGAGCTGTTTTTT; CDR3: CASSLEGAGTGSTGELFF
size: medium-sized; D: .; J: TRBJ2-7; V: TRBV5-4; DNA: TGTGCCAGCAGCTTCGGGTATCGGTCCTACGAGCAGTACTTC; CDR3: CASSFGYRSYEQYF
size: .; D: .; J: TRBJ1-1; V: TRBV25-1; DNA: TGTGCCAGCAGTGTCACTTATACGGGAACTGAAGCTTTCTTT; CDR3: CASSVTYTGTEAFF
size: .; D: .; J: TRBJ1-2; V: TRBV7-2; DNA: TGTGCCAGCAGCTTAGTTAACAAAGCGGCTAACTATGGCTACACCTTC; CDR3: CASSLVNKAANYGYTF
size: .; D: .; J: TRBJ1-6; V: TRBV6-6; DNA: TGTGCCAGCAGTCTCTACCGGGACTTAAATTCACCCCTCCACTTT; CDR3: CASSLYRDLNSPLHF
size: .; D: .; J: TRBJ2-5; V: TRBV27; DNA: TGTGCCAGCAGTTTAGTCAGTCAAGAGACCCAGTACTTC; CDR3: CASSLVSQETQYF
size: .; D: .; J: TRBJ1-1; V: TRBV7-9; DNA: TGTGCCAGCAGCTTTCCCGGGAACACTGAAGCTTTCTTT; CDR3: CASSFPGNTEAFF
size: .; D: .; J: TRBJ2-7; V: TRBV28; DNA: TGTGCCAGCAGTTTAGTGGCAGGGTGGCGGGAGCAGTACTTC; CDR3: CASSLVAGWREQYF
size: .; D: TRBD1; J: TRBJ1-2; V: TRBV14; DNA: TGTGCCAGCTCACGGACAGGGGGCTATGGCTACACCTTC; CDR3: CASSRTGGYGYTF
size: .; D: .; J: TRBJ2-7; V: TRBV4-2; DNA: TGTGCCAGCAGCCCCTCCCTAGTGAGCGAGCAGTACTTC; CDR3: CASSPSLVSEQYF
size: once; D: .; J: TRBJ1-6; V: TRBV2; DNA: TGTGCCAGCAGTGAAACCACTGATTTACCACCCCTCCACTTT; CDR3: CASSETTDLPPLHF
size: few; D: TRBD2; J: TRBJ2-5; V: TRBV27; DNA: TGTGCCAGCAGTTTTACTCTCTCGACTAGCGGAGTGGGGAAAGAGACCCAGTACTTC; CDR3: CASSFTLSTSGVGKETQYF
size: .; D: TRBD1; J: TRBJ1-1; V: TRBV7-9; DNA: TGTGCCAGCGGCGGACAGGGGGCGCAGGGGATGAGGAACACTGAAGCTTTCTTT; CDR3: CASGGQGAQGMRNTEAFF
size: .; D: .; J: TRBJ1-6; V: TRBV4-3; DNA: TGCGCCAGCAGCCAAGATCCCCTGGGAGGCTCACCCCTCCACTTT; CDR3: CASSQDPLGGSPLHF
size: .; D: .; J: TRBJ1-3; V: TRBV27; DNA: TGTGCCAGCAGTGCTGACAGAACCCGGGTACGAAACACCATATATTTT; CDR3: CASSADRTRVRNTIYF
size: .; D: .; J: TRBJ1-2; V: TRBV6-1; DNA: TGTGCCAGCATGCCCCTTACGGACTATGGCTACACCTTC; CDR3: CASMPLTDYGYTF
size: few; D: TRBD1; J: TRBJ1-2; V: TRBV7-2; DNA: TGTGCCAGCAGCTTAGGCGGGACAGGGAATGGCTACACCTTC; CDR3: CASSLGGTGNGYTF
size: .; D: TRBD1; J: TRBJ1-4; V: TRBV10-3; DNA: TGTGCCATCCGGGGGACAGATATAAATGAAAAACTGTTTTTT; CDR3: CAIRGTDINEKLFF